The 10 T cell receptor beta chains in this list originate from one sample, sequenced in a study of vaccination effects on CD4 cells after COVID-19. The antigens of these receptors remain unknown. Ahead of sequencing, the ViraFEST assay grew antigen-specific CD4+ T cells using viral peptide pools. When around nine days of culture had elapsed, CD4+ T cells were isolated. The assay was immunoSEQ multiplex PCR, and TCRdb's table has in-frame clones only and misses some. The sample records about 79,000 clones, roughly 80% being singletons. Here the sequenced sample was CD4+ T cells from PBMCs cultured with HCoV-229E spike peptides, taken before COVID-19 vaccination. Every receptor here comes from a human donor who received a COVID-19 vaccine.

The genes are TRBV5-1 and TRBJ1-1, with TRBD1 identical over 11 bases. The ends lost 3 bases at V and 4 bases at J; junction bases unmatched: 2. The CDR3 is 14 amino acids. Germline CDR1 and CDR2: SGHRS and YFSETQ. CDR3 in DNA: TGCGCCAGCAGCTCAGGACAGGGGGCCACTGAAGCTTTCTTT. Residues: CASSSGQGATEAFF.

The chain has TRBV12-3 or TRBV12-4 and TRBJ1-1; TRBD1 might be the D (5 bases). CDR3 length equals 13 residues. The V gene lost 5 bases and the J gene lost 4 bases, with 11 bases spanning the gap. The CDR3 region has the DNA TGTGCCAGCAGTCGCGACAGCGTCACTGAAGCTTTCTTT. This codes for CASSRDSVTEAFF.

This rearrangement joins TRBV5-1 to TRBJ2-7, with 7 positions matching TRBD1. The length of the CDR3 is 15 residues. J was trimmed by 0 bases and V by 4 bases; bases with no gene match: 7. Per germline, CDR1 SGHRS and CDR2 YFSETQ. CDR3 protein: CASSVGQDISYEQYV. The CDR3 DNA is TGCGCCAGCAGCGTCGGACAGGACATCTCCTACGAGCAGTACGTC.

The genes are TRBV5-1 and TRBJ2-1, with D possibly called TRBD1 or TRBD2 (5 bases each). The CDR3 has 15 amino acids. The germline gives CDR1 SGHRS, CDR2 YFSETQ. The V end was cut by 6 bases, the J end by 4 bases, with 17 bases between. In DNA form, the CDR3 reads TGCGCCAGCACCCGATCTGGGACCGAGTACAATGAGCAGTTCTTC. This translates into CASTRSGTEYNEQFF.

The CDR3 reads CASSQNRGINEQYV. CDR3 bases: TGTGCCAGCTCACAGAACAGGGGGATCAACGAGCAGTACGTC. V usage is TRBV18 and J usage is TRBJ2-7; 8 bases are a match to TRBD1. Germline V gene data show CDR1 as KGHSH and CDR2 as LQKENI. This CDR3 is 14 amino acids long. V dropped 4 bases and J dropped 5; count of bases not matched to a gene: 7.

CDR3 protein: CASSLAQQADYGYTF. The CDR3 nucleotides read TGTGCCAGCAGCTTGGCCCAACAGGCAGACTATGGCTACACCTTC. This chain links TRBV5-5 with TRBJ1-2, with D possibly being TRBD1 (5 bases). The V end was cut by 0 bases, the J end by 3 bases, with 12 bases between. The CDR3 runs to 15 residues. CDR1 is SGHKS, CDR2 YYEKEE, per germline (reference sequence).

The rearrangement uses TRBV9 and TRBJ1-1; 7 bases agree with TRBD1. V trimming: 4 bases; J trimming: 0 bases; junction bases outside the gene matches: 12. The CDR3 spans 17 residues. Germline values: CDR1 SGDLS, CDR2 YYNGEE. The CDR3 is CASSLEDRRDMNTEAFF. CDR3 nucleotides: TGTGCCAGCAGCCTCGAGGACAGGCGGGATATGAACACTGAAGCTTTCTTT.

This clone showed up just a few times. The chain couples TRBV24-1 to TRBJ2-7, with 7 bases fitting TRBD1. Germline assignment: CDR1 KGHDR and CDR2 SFDVKD. The CDR3 length is 14 residues. J was trimmed by 3 bases and V by 0 bases; bases with no gene match: 1. The CDR3 nucleotides are TGTGCCACCAGTGATTTGGACAGGGTCTACGAGCAGTACGTC. It translates to CATSDLDRVYEQYV.

The rearrangement links TRBV5-1 to TRBJ2-3, with D tentatively TRBD1 or TRBD2 (6 bases each). V was clipped by 3 bases and J by 0 bases, with 14 bases between them. Germline V gene sequence: CDR1 SGHRS, CDR2 YFSETQ. The CDR3 contains 16 residues. This chain's CDR3 is CASSSDGGDSTDTQYF. The CDR3 nucleotides are TGCGCCAGCAGCTCGGACGGGGGCGATAGCACAGATACGCAGTATTTT.

In its sample, this clone was seen a few times. V gene TRBV27 combines with J gene TRBJ1-1; 7 bases are shared with TRBD1. J lost 3 bases, V lost 4 bases, and 2 bases had no gene match. This CDR3 has 13 amino acids. CDR1 and CDR2 (germline): MNHEY, SMNVEV (reference sequence). Here the CDR3 DNA reads TGTGCCAGCAGTTCGACAGGGTACACTGAAGCTTTCTTT. Encoded protein: CASSSTGYTEAFF.